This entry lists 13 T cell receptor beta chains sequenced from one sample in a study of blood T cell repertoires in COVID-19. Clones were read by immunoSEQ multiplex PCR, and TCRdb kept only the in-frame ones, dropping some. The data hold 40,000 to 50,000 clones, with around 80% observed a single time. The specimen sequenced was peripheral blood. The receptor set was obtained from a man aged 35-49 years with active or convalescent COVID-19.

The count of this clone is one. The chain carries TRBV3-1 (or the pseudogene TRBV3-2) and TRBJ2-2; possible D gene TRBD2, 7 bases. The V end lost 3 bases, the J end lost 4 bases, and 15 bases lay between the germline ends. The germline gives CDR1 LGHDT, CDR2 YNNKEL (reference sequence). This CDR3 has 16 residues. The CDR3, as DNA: TGTGCCAGCAGCCAGGCCCGGGGGGCGGTCACCGGGGAGCTGTTTTTT. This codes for CASSQARGAVTGELFF.

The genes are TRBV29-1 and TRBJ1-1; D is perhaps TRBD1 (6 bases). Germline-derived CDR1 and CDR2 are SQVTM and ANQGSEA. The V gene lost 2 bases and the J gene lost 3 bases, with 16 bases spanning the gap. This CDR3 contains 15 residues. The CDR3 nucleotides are TGCAGCGTTGAAACCTCCGGCAGGGGTTACACTGAAGCTTTCTTT. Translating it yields CSVETSGRGYTEAFF.

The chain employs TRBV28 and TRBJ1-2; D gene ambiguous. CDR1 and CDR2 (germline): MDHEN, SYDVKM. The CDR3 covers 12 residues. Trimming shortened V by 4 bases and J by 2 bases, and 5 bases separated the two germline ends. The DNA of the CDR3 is TGTGCCAGCAGTTCTCCGAACTATGGCTACACCTTC. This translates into CASSSPNYGYTF.

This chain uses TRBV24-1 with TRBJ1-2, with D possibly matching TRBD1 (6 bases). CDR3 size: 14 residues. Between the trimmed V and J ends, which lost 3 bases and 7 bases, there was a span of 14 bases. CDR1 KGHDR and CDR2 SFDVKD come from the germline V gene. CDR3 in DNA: TGTGCCACCAGTGATGGGGCGGGGGCCGGTGGCTACACCTTC. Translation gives CATSDGAGAGGYTF.

The CDR3, as DNA: TGTGCCAGCAGCCTTGGGGCAGGTGCTACTGAAGCTTTCTTT. Translation gives CASSLGAGATEAFF. The chain employs TRBV3-1 (or the pseudogene TRBV3-2) and TRBJ1-1; TRBD1 might be the D (5 bases). The CDR3 is 14 residues long. Trimming removed 4 bases at V and 5 bases at J, with 14 bases between. Germline CDR1 reads LGHDT; CDR2 reads YNNKEL (reference sequence).

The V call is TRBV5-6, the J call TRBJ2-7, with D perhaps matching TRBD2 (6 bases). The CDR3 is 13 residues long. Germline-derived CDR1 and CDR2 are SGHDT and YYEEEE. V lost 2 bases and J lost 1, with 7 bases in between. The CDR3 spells CASSFGGSYEQYF. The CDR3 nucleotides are TGTGCCAGCAGCTTCGGGGGATCCTACGAGCAGTACTTC.

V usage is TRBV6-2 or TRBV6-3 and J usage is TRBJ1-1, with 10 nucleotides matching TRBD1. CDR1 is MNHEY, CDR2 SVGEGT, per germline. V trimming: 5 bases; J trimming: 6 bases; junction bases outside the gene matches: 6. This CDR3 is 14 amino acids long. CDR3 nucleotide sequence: TGTGCCAGCAGTGTGGACAGGGGGATCGCTGAAGCTTTCTTT. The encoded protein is CASSVDRGIAEAFF.

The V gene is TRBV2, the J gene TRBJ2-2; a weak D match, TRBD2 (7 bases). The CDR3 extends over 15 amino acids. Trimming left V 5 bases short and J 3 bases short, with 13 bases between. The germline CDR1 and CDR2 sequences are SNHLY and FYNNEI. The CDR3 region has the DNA TGTGCCAGCAGTACTCGGGGGGCCTACACCGGGGAGCTGTTTTTT. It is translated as CASSTRGAYTGELFF.

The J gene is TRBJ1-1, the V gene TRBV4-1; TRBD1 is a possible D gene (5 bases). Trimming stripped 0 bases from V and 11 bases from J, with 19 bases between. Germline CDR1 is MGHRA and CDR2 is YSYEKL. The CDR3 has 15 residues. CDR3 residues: CASSQDSQGRIRAFF. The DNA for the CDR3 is TGCGCCAGCAGCCAAGATAGCCAGGGCCGCATTAGGGCTTTCTTT.

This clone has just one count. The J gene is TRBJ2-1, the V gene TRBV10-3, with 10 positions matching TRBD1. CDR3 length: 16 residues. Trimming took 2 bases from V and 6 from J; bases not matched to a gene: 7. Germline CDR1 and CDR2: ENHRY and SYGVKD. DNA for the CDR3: TGTGCCATCAGTGAGGCCGGGACAGGGGATAGCAATGAGCAGTTCTTC. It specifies CAISEAGTGDSNEQFF.

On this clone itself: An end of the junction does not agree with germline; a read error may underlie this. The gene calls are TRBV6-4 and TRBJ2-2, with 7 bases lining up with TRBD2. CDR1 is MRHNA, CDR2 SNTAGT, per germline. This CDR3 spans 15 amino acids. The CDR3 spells CASSDSSSGGGELFF. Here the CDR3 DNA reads TGTGCCAGCAGCGACTCTAGTTCGGGAGGCGGGGAGCTGTTTTTT.

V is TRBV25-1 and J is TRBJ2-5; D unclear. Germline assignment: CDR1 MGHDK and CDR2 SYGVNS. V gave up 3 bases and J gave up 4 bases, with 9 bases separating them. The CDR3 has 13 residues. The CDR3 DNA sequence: TGTGCCAGCAGTGACCCCAACAGAGAGACCCAGTACTTC. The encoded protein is CASSDPNRETQYF.

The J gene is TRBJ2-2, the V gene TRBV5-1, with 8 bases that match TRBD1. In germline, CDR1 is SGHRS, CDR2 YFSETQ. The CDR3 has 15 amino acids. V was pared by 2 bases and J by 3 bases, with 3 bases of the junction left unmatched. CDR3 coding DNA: TGCGCCAGCAGCTTCGACAGGGGCGACACCGGGGAGCTGTTTTTT. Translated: CASSFDRGDTGELFF.